This T cell receptor (beta chain) was sequenced for a study of blood T cell repertoires in COVID-19. As for the study in general: Collection of acute and convalescent COVID-19 samples took place in the United States, Italy and Spain.

The data were produced by immunoSEQ multiplex PCR, yet TCRdb's version contains in-frame clones alone and is incomplete. Of 110,000 to 150,000 clones listed, more than 70% are singletons. The CDR3 extends over 19 amino acids. The V and J ends lost 6 bases and 4 bases, in that order; junction bases with no gene match: 18. Germline V CDR1 and CDR2: MNHEY, SVGEGT. This TCR derives from a woman aged 45-65 years with acute or convalescent COVID-19. The gene calls are TRBV6-2 or TRBV6-3 and TRBJ2-2; 9 bases are shared with TRBD2. Material for sequencing was peripheral blood. CDR3 sequence reads: CASSPFERGAPVGTGELFF. CDR3 sequence (DNA): TGTGCCAGCAGCCCCTTTGAGCGGGGGGCCCCGGTAGGCACCGGGGAGCTGTTTTTT.